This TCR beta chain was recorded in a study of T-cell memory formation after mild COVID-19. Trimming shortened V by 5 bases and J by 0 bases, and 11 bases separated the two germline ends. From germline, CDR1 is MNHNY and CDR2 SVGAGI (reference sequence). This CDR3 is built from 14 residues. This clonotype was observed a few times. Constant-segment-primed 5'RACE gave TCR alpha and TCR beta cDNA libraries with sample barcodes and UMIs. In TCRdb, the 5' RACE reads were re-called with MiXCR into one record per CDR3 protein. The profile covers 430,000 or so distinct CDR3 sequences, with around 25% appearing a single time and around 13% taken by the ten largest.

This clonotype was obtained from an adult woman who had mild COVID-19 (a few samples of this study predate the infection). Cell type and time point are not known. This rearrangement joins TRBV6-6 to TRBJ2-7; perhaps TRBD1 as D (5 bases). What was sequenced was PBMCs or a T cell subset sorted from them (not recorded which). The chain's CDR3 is CASSIDRDSYEQYF. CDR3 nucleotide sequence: TGTGCCAGCAGTATCGACAGAGACTCCTACGAGCAGTACTTC.